This T cell receptor beta chain was profiled in a study of cytomegalovirus exposure and HLA in healthy donors. The wider study: Out of roughly 170 million T cells, an earlier analysis found about 100 million unique TCR beta sequences in total.

The CDR3 has 14 residues. Germline V gene lookup returns CDR1 SGDLS and CDR2 YYNGEE. Trimming cost V 4 bases and J 0 bases, with 10 bases left between them. The PCR ran on 60 Vbeta and 13 Jbeta primers. Produced via immunoSEQ multiplex PCR; TCRdb's table is partial and in-frame only. The profile shows about 95,000 clones, roughly 70% of them singletons. The receptor was isolated from a woman between 45 and 65 years old in good health and CMV-seropositive. The chain is built from TRBV9 and TRBJ1-1; possibly TRBD1 for D (6 bases). The sample comprised PBMCs. CDR3 loop: CASSSQGLNTEAFF. Here the CDR3 DNA reads TGTGCCAGCAGCTCTCAGGGGTTGAACACTGAAGCTTTCTTT.